Presented here are 24 T cell receptor beta chains from one specimen sequenced in a study of T cells in Graves' hyperthyroidism and ophthalmopathy. From RNA transcripts, TCR beta CDR3 regions were amplified. Primed by the HTBI set, a first-round RT-PCR was run on the TCR CDR3. Each CDR3 protein is one row after TCRdb ran MiXCR on the multiplex PCR reads. Of fewer than 550,000 distinct CDR3 sequences in the sample, less than 25% were seen once. Sequences were obtained from blood. Receptors originate from a woman aged 25 to 39 with Graves' ophthalmopathy.

This clonotype was counted a few times. The chain recombines TRBV19 with TRBJ2-7, with 11 nucleotides matching TRBD2. Looked up from germline, CDR1 is LNHDA and CDR2 is SQIVND (reference sequence). This CDR3 is 13 amino acids long. After removal of 8 bases from V and 3 bases from J, the junction contained 3 bases not matched to a gene. The CDR3 reads CASASGGHYEQYF. The CDR3 DNA reads as TGTGCCAGTGCTAGCGGGGGGCACTACGAGCAGTACTTC.

A remark on this clonotype: One end of the junction varies from germline; a read error may be responsible. The CDR3 is CSSSLGAGTEAFF. The CDR3 nucleotides are TGTTCCAGCTCACTCGGGGCGGGGACTGAAGCTTTCTTT. The chain combines TRBV18 with TRBJ1-1, with D possibly being TRBD1 (5 bases). Germline V gene sequence: CDR1 KGHSH, CDR2 LQKENI. This CDR3 is built from 13 residues. Full variable domain (rest looked up from reference TRBV18 and TRBJ1-1): NAGVMQNPRHLVRRRGQEARLRCSPMKGHSHVYWYRQLPEEGLKFMVYLQKENIIDESGMPKERFSAEFPKEGPSILRIQQVVRGDSAAYFCSSSLGAGTEAFFGQGTRLTVV.

The chain couples TRBV5-1 to TRBJ1-2, with TRBD1 as a possible D gene (5 bases). The CDR3 loop spans 17 amino acids. Trimming pared 0 bases from V and 2 bases from J, leaving 17 bases between. From germline, CDR1 is SGHRS and CDR2 YFSETQ. The CDR3 DNA is TGCGCCAGCAGCTTGGATGGCAGGGAGAGGGACAACTATGGCTACACCTTC. Protein: CASSLDGRERDNYGYTF.

In its sample, this clonotype was seen many times. The CDR3 region is CASSYDDLTNYGYTF. CDR3 in DNA: TGTGCCAGCAGTTACGACGACTTGACTAACTATGGCTACACCTTC. This chain links TRBV6-2 or TRBV6-3 with TRBJ1-2; D gene ambiguous. This CDR3 has 15 residues. From germline, CDR1 is MNHEY and CDR2 SVGEGT. Deletions cut 2 bases from V and 0 bases from J, with 10 bases between.

In this sample, this clonotype turned up a few times. The genes are TRBV29-1 and TRBJ1-2; D is possibly TRBD1 (5 bases). The ends were cut back, 5 bases at V and 2 bases at J, with 15 bases in the middle. The CDR3 has 14 residues. Germline CDR1 is SQVTM and CDR2 is ANQGSEA. The CDR3 protein is CSVTPPDSNYGYTF. Written as DNA, the CDR3 is TGCAGCGTTACCCCCCCCGACAGCAACTATGGCTACACCTTC. The variable domain in full, with the rest retrieved from reference TRBV29-1 and TRBJ1-2, is SAVISQKPSRDICQRGTSLTIQCQVDSQVTMMFWYRQQPGQSLTLIATANQGSEATYESGFVIDKFPISRPNLTFSTLTVSNMSPEDSSIYLCSVTPPDSNYGYTFGSGTRLTVV.

In this sample, this clonotype turned up a few times. The chain joins TRBV7-2 to TRBJ2-5, with 10 bases fitting TRBD1. V was pared by 5 bases and J by 4 bases, with 7 bases of the junction left unmatched. The CDR3 runs 15 residues. Germline assignment: CDR1 SGHTA and CDR2 FQGNSA. The CDR3 is CASSRRDRGGETQYF. In nucleotides, the CDR3 is TGTGCCAGCAGCCGCAGGGACAGGGGAGGAGAGACCCAGTACTTC.

The table lists this clonotype with many counts. The chain carries TRBV19 and TRBJ1-2, with unresolved D. Per germline, CDR1 LNHDA and CDR2 SQIVND (reference sequence). The CDR3 runs 16 residues. Trimming took 3 bases from V and 2 from J, leaving 16 bases between them. As DNA, the CDR3 is TGTGCCAGTAGTATTTACAGTGGTCGGGGAAACTATGGCTACACCTTC. It yields the protein CASSIYSGRGNYGYTF.

This clonotype occurred many times. Here the CDR3 reads CASSSRVLITEAFF. In nucleotides, the CDR3 is TGTGCCAGTAGCAGCAGGGTTCTCATCACTGAAGCTTTCTTT. This chain links TRBV19 with TRBJ1-1, with D maybe TRBD1 (5 bases). V was pared by 6 bases and J by 4 bases, with 15 bases between. There are 14 residues in the CDR3. Germline CDR1 LNHDA, CDR2 SQIVND (reference sequence).

In this sample, this clonotype turned up many times. The rearrangement links TRBV6-2 or TRBV6-3 to TRBJ2-5; D unclear. V was cut by 0 bases and J by 5 bases, with 16 bases left in between. In germline, CDR1 is MNHEY, CDR2 SVGEGT. CDR3 length: 16 amino acids. Here the CDR3 reads CASSYSPSSLGETQYF. CDR3 DNA: TGTGCCAGCAGTTACTCGCCCTCGTCCTTGGGGGAGACCCAGTACTTC.

This clonotype occurred many times. This chain links TRBV12-3 or TRBV12-4 with TRBJ1-2; D may be TRBD1 (6 bases). Trimming removed 5 bases from V and 8 bases from J, with 18 bases in between. CDR3 length: 14 residues. This chain's CDR3 is CASSPMFQGQGYTF. The CDR3 coding sequence is TGTGCCAGCAGTCCTATGTTTCAGGGGCAAGGCTACACCTTC.

CDR3: CASSEAGWKGYTF. In DNA, the CDR3 is TGTGCCAGCAGTGAGGCAGGGTGGAAGGGCTACACCTTC. The chain uses TRBV6-1 and TRBJ1-2; maybe TRBD1 (5 bases). Per the germline V gene, CDR1 is MNHNS and CDR2 is SASEGT. The CDR3 is 13 residues long. Trimming took 3 bases from V and 8 from J, leaving 13 bases between them.

On this clonotype itself: A much larger clone sits a single nucleotide away, making a read error possible. No conserved phenylalanine or tryptophan ends this CDR3, so it is likely a read error. The chain employs TRBV7-2 and TRBJ2-7, with D possibly TRBD1 on 6 matching bases. Deletions cut 1 base from V and 3 bases from J, with 10 bases between. This CDR3 has 14 residues. Germline-derived CDR1 and CDR2 are SGHTA and FQGNSA. As DNA, the CDR3 is TGTGCCAGCAGCTTAGTAGGACAGTACTACGAGCAGTACTAC. Translation: CASSLVGQYYEQYY.

The rearrangement links TRBV5-6 to TRBJ2-5; TRBD2 matches at 7 bases. The CDR3 contains 14 residues. CDR1 and CDR2 (germline): SGHDT, YYEEEE. J gave up 5 bases and V 3 bases, and 7 bases lay outside the gene matches. CDR3 protein: CASSSGLKEETQYF. CDR3 nucleotides: TGTGCCAGCAGCTCGGGACTAAAGGAGGAGACCCAGTACTTC.

The table lists this clonotype with many counts. The chain has TRBV27 and TRBJ1-5; 7 bases map to TRBD1. The CDR3 loop spans 14 amino acids. The ends lost 1 base at V and 5 bases at J; junction bases unmatched: 2. Per the germline V gene, CDR1 is MNHEY and CDR2 is SMNVEV (reference sequence). The CDR3 region has the DNA TGTGCCAGCAGTTTATGGCAGGGGGATCAGCCCCAGCATTTT. It encodes CASSLWQGDQPQHF.

This clonotype was detected many times. J is TRBJ1-1 and V is TRBV20-1; TRBD1 might be the D (5 bases). CDR3 length: 14 residues. Per the germline V gene, CDR1 is DFQATT and CDR2 is SNEGSKA (reference sequence). V shed 5 bases and J shed 1 base, with 14 bases lying between them. The CDR3: CSAFPRQWNTEAFF. In nucleotides, the CDR3 is TGCAGTGCTTTCCCAAGACAGTGGAACACTGAAGCTTTCTTT.

Ten or more counts support this clonotype. V and J are TRBV6-5 and TRBJ1-2, with TRBD1 as a possible D gene (6 bases). This CDR3 spans 15 amino acids. With 5 bases removed from V and 0 bases from J, the gap between germline ends came to 13 bases. Germline CDR1 is MNHEY and CDR2 is SVGAGI. The DNA for the CDR3 is TGTGCCAGCAGTCCCTACCGGGACACTAACTATGGCTACACCTTC. Protein sequence: CASSPYRDTNYGYTF.

V usage is TRBV7-9 and J usage is TRBJ1-2, with 9 bases matching TRBD1. The CDR3 spans 14 residues. V shed 6 bases and J 6 bases; nucleotides not matched to a gene: 8. Germline V gene lookup returns CDR1 SEHNR and CDR2 FQNEAQ (reference sequence). CDR3 DNA: TGTGCCAGCAGTGTGGGACAGGGAATGGATGGCTACACCTTC. It is translated as CASSVGQGMDGYTF.

This rearrangement joins TRBV29-1 to TRBJ2-6, with D tentatively TRBD1 (6 bases). The germline V and J ends were trimmed by 6 bases and 1 base, with 13 bases remaining between them. CDR1 is SQVTM, CDR2 ANQGSEA, per germline. The CDR3 is 15 amino acids. As DNA, the CDR3 is TGCAGCGTCCAAGGACAGACATCTGGGGCCAACGTCCTGACTTTC. Translation: CSVQGQTSGANVLTF.

This clonotype turned up a few times. This sequence may be a read error, since a much larger clone differs from it by one base. No conserved phenylalanine or tryptophan ends this CDR3, so it is likely a read error. The chain employs TRBV9 and TRBJ1-2; 9 bases are shared with TRBD1. J lost 4 bases, V lost 4 bases, and 8 bases had no gene match. The CDR3 runs 15 residues. Per the germline V gene, CDR1 is SGDLS and CDR2 is YYNGEE. The CDR3 nucleotides read TGTGCCAGCAGCCCTGGGACAGGGTCCTCCTATGGCTACACCATC. Protein product: CASSPGTGSSYGYTI.

This clonotype was recorded many times. V and J are TRBV6-2 or TRBV6-3 and TRBJ2-5; 9 bases are shared with TRBD2. With 2 bases clipped from V and 5 bases from J, the junction kept 12 bases outside the gene matches. Germline V gives CDR1 MNHEY, CDR2 SVGEGT. The CDR3 is 17 amino acids. The DNA of the CDR3 is TGTGCCAGCAGTTACCAGATTGGCGGGGGGGCCCGGGAGACCCAGTACTTC. Protein sequence: CASSYQIGGGARETQYF.

This clonotype was recorded at least ten times. The V and J genes are TRBV7-3 and TRBJ1-1, with 7 positions matching TRBD1. Unmatched junction bases numbered 5, after V lost 5 bases and J lost 2 bases. This CDR3 region has 14 residues. Germline assignment: CDR1 SGHTA and CDR2 FQGTGA. The CDR3 here is CASSPQGSNTEAFF. CDR3 nucleotides: TGTGCCAGCAGCCCACAGGGGAGCAACACTGAAGCTTTCTTT.

There are many counts of this clonotype. The V and J genes are TRBV9 and TRBJ2-3; 7 nucleotides match TRBD1. The trim removed 2 bases at V and 0 bases at J, leaving 3 bases unmatched. Germline CDR1 reads SGDLS; CDR2 reads YYNGEE. The CDR3 length is 15 residues. The CDR3 sequence: CASSVGTASTDTQYF. CDR3 DNA: TGTGCCAGCAGCGTCGGGACAGCTAGCACAGATACGCAGTATTTT. Using reference TRBV9 and TRBJ2-3 for the parts outside the CDR3, the full variable domain is DSGVTQTPKHLITATGQRVTLRCSPRSGDLSVYWYQQSLDQGLQFLIQYYNGEERAKGNILERFSAQQFPDLHSELNLSSLELGDSALYFCASSVGTASTDTQYFGPGTRLTVL.

The V call is TRBV29-1, the J call TRBJ2-5; D is uncertain. Per the germline V gene, CDR1 is SQVTM and CDR2 is ANQGSEA. CDR3 size: 9 residues. V lost 6 bases, J lost 4 bases, and 3 bases lay in between. CDR3 residues: CSVSETQYF. In nucleotides, the CDR3 is TGCAGCGTGTCAGAGACCCAGTACTTC. The full variable domain, rest sourced from reference TRBV29-1 and TRBJ2-5, is SAVISQKPSRDICQRGTSLTIQCQVDSQVTMMFWYRQQPGQSLTLIATANQGSEATYESGFVIDKFPISRPNLTFSTLTVSNMSPEDSSIYLCSVSETQYFGPGTRLLVL.

This clonotype was found many times. CDR3 nucleotides: TGTGCCAGCAGCCAACGACGGACAGAGGACATTCAGTACTTC. Encoded protein: CASSQRRTEDIQYF. This chain joins TRBV3-1 and TRBJ2-4; D is possibly TRBD1 (6 bases). Germline CDR1 LGHDT, CDR2 YNNKEL (reference sequence). V lost 2 bases and J 8 bases, leaving 13 bases between the germline ends. The CDR3 has 14 residues.